This TCR beta chain was documented in a study of blood T cell repertoires in COVID-19. Study-level background: Acute and convalescent COVID-19 samples came from the United States, Italy and Spain.

This CDR3 has 15 residues. CDR1 and CDR2 (germline): GTSNPN, SVGIG (reference sequence). V dropped 5 bases and J dropped 0 bases, with 16 bases sitting between them. In terms of age and location, participants ranged from about 18 to 95 years and lived in about two dozen US areas. Cohorts were based on clinical histories the participants reported. Authors' data handling: Cell counts per sample came from amplifying reference gene primers. Method: immunoSEQ multiplex PCR; TCRdb's copy keeps in-frame clones and lacks some. V, J and clone size are those of that table, while D and trimming were read from the DNA. This sample has more than 100,000 clones, with about 86% found just once.

The sample consisted of PBMCs or T cells enriched from blood (not recorded which). J is TRBJ1-1 and V is TRBV30; D may be TRBD1 (5 bases). The sequence was collected from a middle-aged man with acute COVID-19. The CDR3 DNA reads TGTGCCTGGGCGCGTTTACAGGACGTGAACACTGAAGCTTTCTTT. Translated: CAWARLQDVNTEAFF.